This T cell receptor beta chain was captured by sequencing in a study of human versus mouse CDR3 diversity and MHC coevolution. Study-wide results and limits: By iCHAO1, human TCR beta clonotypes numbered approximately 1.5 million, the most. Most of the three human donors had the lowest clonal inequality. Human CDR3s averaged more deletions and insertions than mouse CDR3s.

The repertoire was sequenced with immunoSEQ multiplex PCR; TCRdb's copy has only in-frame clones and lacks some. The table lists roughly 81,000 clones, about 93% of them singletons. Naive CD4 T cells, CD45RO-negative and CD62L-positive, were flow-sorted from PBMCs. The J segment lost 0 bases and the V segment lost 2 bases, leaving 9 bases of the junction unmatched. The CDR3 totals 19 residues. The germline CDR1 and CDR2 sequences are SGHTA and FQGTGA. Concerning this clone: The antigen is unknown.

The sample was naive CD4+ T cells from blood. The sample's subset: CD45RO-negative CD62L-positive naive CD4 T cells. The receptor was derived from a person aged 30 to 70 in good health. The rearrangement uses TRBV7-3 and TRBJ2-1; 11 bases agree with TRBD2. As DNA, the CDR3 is TGTGCCAGCAGCTTAGGAGTTTTAGCGGGAGGGAGCTCCTACAATGAGCAGTTCTTC. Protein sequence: CASSLGVLAGGSSYNEQFF.